Sequencing of this T cell receptor (beta chain) was carried out in a study of blood T cell repertoires in COVID-19. Study details: The United States, Italy and Spain were the sources of the acute and convalescent COVID-19 samples.

From germline, CDR1 is SGHRS and CDR2 YFSETQ. The CDR3 is 15 amino acids. V shed 3 bases and J shed 4 bases, with 16 bases lying between them. Data came from immunoSEQ multiplex PCR; TCRdb stores just in-frame clones and leaves some out. This table has about 430,000 clones, over 75% appearing once. This study enrolled people aged about 18 to 100 from around 25 US geographic areas. This chain joins TRBV5-1 and TRBJ1-1, with a possible D match to TRBD1 (6 bases). The sample comprised PBMCs or T cells enriched from blood (not recorded which). The sequence was collected from a man aged 30 to 39 who had recovered from COVID-19. The DNA of the CDR3 is TGCGCCAGCAGCTCGTTCCCAGGGGATAGCACTGAAGCTTTCTTT. Its translation is CASSSFPGDSTEAFF.